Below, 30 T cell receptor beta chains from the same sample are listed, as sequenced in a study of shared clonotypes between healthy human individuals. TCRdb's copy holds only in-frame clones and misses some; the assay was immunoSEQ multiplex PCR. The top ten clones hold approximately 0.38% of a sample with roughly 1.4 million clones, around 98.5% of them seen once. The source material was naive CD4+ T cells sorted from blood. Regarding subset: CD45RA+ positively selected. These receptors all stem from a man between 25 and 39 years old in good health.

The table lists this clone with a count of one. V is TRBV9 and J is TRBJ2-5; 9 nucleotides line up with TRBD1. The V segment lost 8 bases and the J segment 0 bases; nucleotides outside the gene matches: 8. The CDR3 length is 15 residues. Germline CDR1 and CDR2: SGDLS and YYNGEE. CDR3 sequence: CASTKTGGYQETQYF. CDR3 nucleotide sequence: TGTGCCAGTACTAAGACAGGGGGGTACCAAGAGACCCAGTACTTC.

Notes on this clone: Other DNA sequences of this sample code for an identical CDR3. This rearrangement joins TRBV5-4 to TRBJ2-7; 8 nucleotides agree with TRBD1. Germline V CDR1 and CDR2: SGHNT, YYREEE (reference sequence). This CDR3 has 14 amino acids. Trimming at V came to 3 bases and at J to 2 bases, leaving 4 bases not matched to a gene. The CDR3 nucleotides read TGTGCCAGCAGCTCTCCGACAGGGGCCTACGAGCAGTACTTC. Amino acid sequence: CASSSPTGAYEQYF.

The CDR3 DNA reads as TGTGCCAGCAGCTTAGACAGTAGCTCTGGGGCCAACGTCCTGACTTTC. Residues: CASSLDSSSGANVLTF. The genes are TRBV5-4 and TRBJ2-6; D is possibly TRBD1 (5 bases). Germline CDR1 SGHNT, CDR2 YYREEE (reference sequence). The CDR3 has 16 amino acids. Trimming removed 2 bases at V and 0 bases at J, with 9 bases between.

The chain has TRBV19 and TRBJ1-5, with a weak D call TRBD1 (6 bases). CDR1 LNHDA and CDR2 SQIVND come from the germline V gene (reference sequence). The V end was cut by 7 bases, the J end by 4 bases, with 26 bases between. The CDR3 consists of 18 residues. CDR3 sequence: CASTRTAHGPSKNQPQHF. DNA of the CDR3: TGTGCCAGTACCCGGACAGCGCATGGCCCTTCCAAAAATCAGCCCCAGCATTTT. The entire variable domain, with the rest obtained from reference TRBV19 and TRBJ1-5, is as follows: DGGITQSPKYLFRKEGQNVTLSCEQNLNHDAMYWYRQDPGQGLRLIYYSQIVNDFQKGDIAEGYSVSREKKESFPLTVTSAQKNPTAFYLCASTRTAHGPSKNQPQHFGDGTRLSIL.

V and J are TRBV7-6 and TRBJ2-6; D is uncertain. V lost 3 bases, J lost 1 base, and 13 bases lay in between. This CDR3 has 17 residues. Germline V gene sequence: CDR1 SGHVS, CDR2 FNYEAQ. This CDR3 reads CASSFFTLGSGANVLTF. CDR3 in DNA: TGTGCCAGCAGCTTTTTTACTTTGGGGTCTGGGGCCAACGTCCTGACTTTC.

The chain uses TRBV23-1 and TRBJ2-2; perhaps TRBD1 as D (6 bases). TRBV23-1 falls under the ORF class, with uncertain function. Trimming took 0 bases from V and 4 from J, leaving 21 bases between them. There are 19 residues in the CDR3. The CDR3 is CASSQSDDKGQGSTGELFF. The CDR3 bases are TGCGCCAGCAGTCAATCAGATGACAAAGGGCAGGGGAGCACCGGGGAGCTGTTTTTT.

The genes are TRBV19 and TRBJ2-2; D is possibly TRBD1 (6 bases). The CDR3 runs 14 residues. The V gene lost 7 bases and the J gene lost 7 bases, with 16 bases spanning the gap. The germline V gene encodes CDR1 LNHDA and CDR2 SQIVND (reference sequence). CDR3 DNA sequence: TGTGCCAGTACAACCACAGGGTCCGGCGGGGAGCTGTTTTTT. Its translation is CASTTTGSGGELFF.

For the CDR3, the DNA is TGCGCCAGCAGCTTGGAGACTTTGGCGAGCGCCACCGGGGAGCTGTTTTTT. Its translation: CASSLETLASATGELFF. The chain is built from TRBV5-1 and TRBJ2-2; D unresolved. CDR3 length: 17 amino acids. The germline gives CDR1 SGHRS, CDR2 YFSETQ. Trimming took off 0 bases at V and 4 bases at J, with 16 bases between the two ends.

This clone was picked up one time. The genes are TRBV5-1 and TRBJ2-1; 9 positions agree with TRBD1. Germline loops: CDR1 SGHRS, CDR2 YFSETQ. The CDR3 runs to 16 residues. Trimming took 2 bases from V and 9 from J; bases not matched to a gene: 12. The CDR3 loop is CASSLGTGTLGGEQFF. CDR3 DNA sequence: TGCGCCAGCAGCTTAGGGACAGGGACACTAGGCGGTGAGCAGTTCTTC.

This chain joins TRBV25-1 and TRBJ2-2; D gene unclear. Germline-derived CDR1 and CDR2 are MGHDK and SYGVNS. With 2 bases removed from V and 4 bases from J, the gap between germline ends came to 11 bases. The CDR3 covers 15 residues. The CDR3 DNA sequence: TGTGCCAGCAGTGAAGTAGCCCCGGGCACCGGGGAGCTGTTTTTT. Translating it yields CASSEVAPGTGELFF. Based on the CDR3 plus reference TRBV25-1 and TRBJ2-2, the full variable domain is EADIYQTPRYLVIGTGKKITLECSQTMGHDKMYWYQQDPGMELHLIHYSYGVNSTEKGDLSSESTVSRIRTEHFPLTLESARPSHTSQYLCASSEVAPGTGELFFGEGSRLTVL.

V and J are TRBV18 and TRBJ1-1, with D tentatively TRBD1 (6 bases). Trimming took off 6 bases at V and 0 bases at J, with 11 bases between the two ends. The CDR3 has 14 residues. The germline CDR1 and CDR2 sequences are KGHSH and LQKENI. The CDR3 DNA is TGTGCCAGCTCGACGGCAGGGGTGAACACTGAAGCTTTCTTT. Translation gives CASSTAGVNTEAFF.

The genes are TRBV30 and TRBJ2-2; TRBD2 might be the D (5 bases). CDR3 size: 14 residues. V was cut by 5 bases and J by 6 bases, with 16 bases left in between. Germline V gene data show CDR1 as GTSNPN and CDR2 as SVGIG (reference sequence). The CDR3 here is CAWGSQLASGELFF. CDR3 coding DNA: TGTGCCTGGGGTAGCCAGTTAGCGTCCGGGGAGCTGTTTTTT.

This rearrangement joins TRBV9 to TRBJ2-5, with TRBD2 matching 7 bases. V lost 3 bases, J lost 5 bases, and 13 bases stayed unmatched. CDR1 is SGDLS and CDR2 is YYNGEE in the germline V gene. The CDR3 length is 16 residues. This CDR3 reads CASSADPRGGGETQYF. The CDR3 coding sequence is TGTGCCAGCAGCGCAGACCCTCGCGGGGGTGGGGAGACCCAGTACTTC. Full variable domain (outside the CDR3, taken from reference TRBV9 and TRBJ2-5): DSGVTQTPKHLITATGQRVTLRCSPRSGDLSVYWYQQSLDQGLQFLIQYYNGEERAKGNILERFSAQQFPDLHSELNLSSLELGDSALYFCASSADPRGGGETQYFGPGTRLLVL.

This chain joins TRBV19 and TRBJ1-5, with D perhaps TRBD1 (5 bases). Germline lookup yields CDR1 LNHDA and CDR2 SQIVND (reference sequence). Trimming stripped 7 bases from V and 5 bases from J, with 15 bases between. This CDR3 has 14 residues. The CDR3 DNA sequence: TGTGCCAGTACCGGGGGAATGGGTGATCAGCCCCAGCATTTT. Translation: CASTGGMGDQPQHF.

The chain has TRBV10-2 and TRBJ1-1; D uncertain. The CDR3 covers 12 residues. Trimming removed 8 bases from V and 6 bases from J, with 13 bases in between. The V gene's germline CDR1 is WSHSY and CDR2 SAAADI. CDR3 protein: CASARTEPEAFF. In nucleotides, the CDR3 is TGCGCCAGCGCAAGGACCGAACCTGAAGCTTTCTTT.

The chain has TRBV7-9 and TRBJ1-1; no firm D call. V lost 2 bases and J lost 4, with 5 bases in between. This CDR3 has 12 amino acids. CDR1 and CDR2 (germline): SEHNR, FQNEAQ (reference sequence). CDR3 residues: CASSLLTTEAFF. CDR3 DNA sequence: TGTGCCAGCAGCTTATTGACCACTGAAGCTTTCTTT. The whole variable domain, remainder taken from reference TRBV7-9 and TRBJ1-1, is DTGVSQNPRHKITKRGQNVTFRCDPISEHNRLYWYRQTLGQGPEFLTYFQNEAQLEKSRLLSDRFSAERPKGSFSTLEIQRTEQGDSAMYLCASSLLTTEAFFGQGTRLTVV.

The CDR3 loop reads CASSDLRLGGTDTQYF. The CDR3 coding sequence is TGTGCCAGCAGTGACCTTCGACTAGGGGGCACAGATACGCAGTATTTT. The gene calls are TRBV25-1 and TRBJ2-3, with TRBD2 as a possible D gene (6 bases). The CDR3 runs 16 residues. Germline V gene sequence: CDR1 MGHDK, CDR2 SYGVNS. V shed 3 bases and J shed 1 base, with 14 bases lying between them. The whole variable domain, remainder taken from reference TRBV25-1 and TRBJ2-3, is EADIYQTPRYLVIGTGKKITLECSQTMGHDKMYWYQQDPGMELHLIHYSYGVNSTEKGDLSSESTVSRIRTEHFPLTLESARPSHTSQYLCASSDLRLGGTDTQYFGPGTRLTVL.

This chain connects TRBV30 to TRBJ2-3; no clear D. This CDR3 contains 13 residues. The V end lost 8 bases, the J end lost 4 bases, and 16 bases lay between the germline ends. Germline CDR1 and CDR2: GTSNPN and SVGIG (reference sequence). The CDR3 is CARRQLTADTQYF. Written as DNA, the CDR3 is TGTGCCCGGCGGCAGTTAACGGCAGATACGCAGTATTTT. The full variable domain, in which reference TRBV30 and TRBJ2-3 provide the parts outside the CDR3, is SQTIHQWPATLVQPVGSPLSLECTVEGTSNPNLYWYRQAAGRGLQLLFYSVGIGQISSEVPQNLSASRPQDRQFILSSKKLLLSDSGFYLCARRQLTADTQYFGPGTRLTVL.

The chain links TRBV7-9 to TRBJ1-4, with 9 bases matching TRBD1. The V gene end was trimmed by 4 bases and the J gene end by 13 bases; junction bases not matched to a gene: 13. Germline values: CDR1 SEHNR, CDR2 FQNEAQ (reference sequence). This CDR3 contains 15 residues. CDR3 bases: TGTGCCAGCAGCTCGGGACAGGGCGCCGTGAGTGGACTGTTTTTT. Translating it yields CASSSGQGAVSGLFF.

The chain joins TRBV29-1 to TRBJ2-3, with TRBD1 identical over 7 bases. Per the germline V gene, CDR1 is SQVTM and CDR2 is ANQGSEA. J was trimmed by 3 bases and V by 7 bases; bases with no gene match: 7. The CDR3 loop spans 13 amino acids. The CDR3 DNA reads TGCAGCGCGTGGGGACAGCGGACAGATACGCAGTATTTT. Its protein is CSAWGQRTDTQYF.

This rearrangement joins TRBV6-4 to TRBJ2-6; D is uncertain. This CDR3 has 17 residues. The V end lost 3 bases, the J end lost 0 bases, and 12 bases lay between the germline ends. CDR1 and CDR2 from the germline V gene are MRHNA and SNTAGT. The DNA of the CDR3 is TGTGCCAGCAGTGAAACCATCAGAAGCTCTGGGGCCAACGTCCTGACTTTC. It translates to CASSETIRSSGANVLTF.

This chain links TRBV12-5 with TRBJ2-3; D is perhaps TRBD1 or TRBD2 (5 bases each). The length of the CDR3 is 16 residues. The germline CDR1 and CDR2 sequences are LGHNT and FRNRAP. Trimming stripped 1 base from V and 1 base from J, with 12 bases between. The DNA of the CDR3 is TGTGCTAGTGGTTTGGGCAGGGAGTGGGGCACAGATACGCAGTATTTT. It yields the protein CASGLGREWGTDTQYF.

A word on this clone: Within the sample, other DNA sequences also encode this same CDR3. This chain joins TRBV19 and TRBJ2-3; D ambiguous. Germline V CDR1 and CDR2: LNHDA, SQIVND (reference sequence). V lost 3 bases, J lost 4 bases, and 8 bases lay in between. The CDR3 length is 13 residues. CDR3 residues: CASSISTADTQYF. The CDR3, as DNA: TGTGCCAGTAGTATCAGTACGGCAGATACGCAGTATTTT.

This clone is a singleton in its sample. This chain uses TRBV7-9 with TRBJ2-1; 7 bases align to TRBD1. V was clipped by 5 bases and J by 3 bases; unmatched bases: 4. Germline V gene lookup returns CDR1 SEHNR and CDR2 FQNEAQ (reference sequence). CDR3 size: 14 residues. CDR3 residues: CASSEGQYYNEQFF. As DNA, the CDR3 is TGTGCCAGCAGCGAGGGACAGTACTACAATGAGCAGTTCTTC.

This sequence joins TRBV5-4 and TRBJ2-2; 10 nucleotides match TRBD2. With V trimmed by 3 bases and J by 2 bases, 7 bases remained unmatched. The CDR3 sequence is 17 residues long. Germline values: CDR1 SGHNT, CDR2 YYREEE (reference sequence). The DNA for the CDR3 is TGTGCCAGCAGCTCCTTAGCGGGAGGCCTAAACACCGGGGAGCTGTTTTTT. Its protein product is CASSSLAGGLNTGELFF.

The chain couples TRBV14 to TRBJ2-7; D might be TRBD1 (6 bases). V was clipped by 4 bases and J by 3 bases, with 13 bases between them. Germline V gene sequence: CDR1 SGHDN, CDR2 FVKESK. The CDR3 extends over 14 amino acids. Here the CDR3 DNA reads TGTGCCAGCAGCCCGGCAGGGGTAGTCTACGAGCAGTACTTC. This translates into CASSPAGVVYEQYF.

CDR3 bases: TGTGCCAGCTCGTACACAGATACGCAGTATTTT. It translates to CASSYTDTQYF. The chain combines TRBV25-1 with TRBJ2-3; D is unresolved. V was clipped by 8 bases and J by 2 bases, with 5 bases between them. Looked up from germline, CDR1 is MGHDK and CDR2 is SYGVNS. The length of the CDR3 is 11 residues.

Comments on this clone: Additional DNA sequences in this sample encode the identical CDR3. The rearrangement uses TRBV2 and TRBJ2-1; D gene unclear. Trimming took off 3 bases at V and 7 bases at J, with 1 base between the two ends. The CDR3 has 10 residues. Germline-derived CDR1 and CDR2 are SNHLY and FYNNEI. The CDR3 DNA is TGTGCCAGCAGTGAGAATGAGCAGTTCTTC. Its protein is CASSENEQFF. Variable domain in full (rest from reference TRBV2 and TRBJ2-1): EPEVTQTPSHQVTQMGQEVILRCVPISNHLYFYWYRQILGQKVEFLVSFYNNEISEKSEIFDDQFSVERPDGSNFTLKIRSTKLEDSAMYFCASSENEQFFGPGTRLTVL.

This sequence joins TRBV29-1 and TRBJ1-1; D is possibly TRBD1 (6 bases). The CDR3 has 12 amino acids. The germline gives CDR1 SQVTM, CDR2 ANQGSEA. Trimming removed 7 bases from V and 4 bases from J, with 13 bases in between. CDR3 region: CSAIFRGTEAFF. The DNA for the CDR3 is TGCAGCGCGATTTTCAGGGGCACTGAAGCTTTCTTT.

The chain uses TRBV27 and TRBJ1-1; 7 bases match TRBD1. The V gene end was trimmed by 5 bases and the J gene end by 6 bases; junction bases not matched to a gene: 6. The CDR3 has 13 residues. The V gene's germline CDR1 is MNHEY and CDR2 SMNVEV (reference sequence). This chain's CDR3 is CASSRTGMAEAFF. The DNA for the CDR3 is TGTGCCAGCAGTCGGACAGGTATGGCTGAAGCTTTCTTT.